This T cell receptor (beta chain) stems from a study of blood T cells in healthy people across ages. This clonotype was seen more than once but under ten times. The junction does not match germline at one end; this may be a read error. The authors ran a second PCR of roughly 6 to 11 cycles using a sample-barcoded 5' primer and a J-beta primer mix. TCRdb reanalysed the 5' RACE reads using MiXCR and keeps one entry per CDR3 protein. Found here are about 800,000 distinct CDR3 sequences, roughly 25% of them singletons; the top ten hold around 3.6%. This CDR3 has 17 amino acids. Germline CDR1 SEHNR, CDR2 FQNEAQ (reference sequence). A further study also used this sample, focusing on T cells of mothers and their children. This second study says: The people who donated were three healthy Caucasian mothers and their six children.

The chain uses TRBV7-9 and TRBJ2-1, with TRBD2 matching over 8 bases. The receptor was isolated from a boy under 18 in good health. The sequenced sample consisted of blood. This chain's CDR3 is CASSLSGGAPSDNEQFF. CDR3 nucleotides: TGTGCCAGCAGCTTAAGCGGGGGAGCCCCTTCAGATAATGAACAGTTCTTC.